A selection of T cell receptor beta chains follows, all from one sample in a study of CD8 T cells in ankylosing spondylitis. MiXCR was run by TCRdb on the 5' RACE reads, yielding one entry per CDR3 protein. The repertoire holds 150,000 to 200,000 distinct CDR3 sequences, with about 17% as singletons. The sequencing sample was made of blood, either unsorted or a sorted T cell fraction (not recorded which). The receptors here all came from a male donor with ankylosing spondylitis or in good health (not recorded which). Each CDR3 is given with its conserved first and last residue. Each record gives: D gene, V gene, J gene, clone size, CDR3 DNA, CDR3 protein. A D gene is named only where the DNA matches it firmly. Clone size appears in some rows only: once, few, many, or a class for an expanded clone.

>NA|TRBV29-1|TRBJ2-3|few
TGCAGCGTCAAAGTGGCGGGCTCCGATACGCAGTATTTT
CSVKVAGSDTQYF
>TRBD2|TRBV20-1|TRBJ2-1|many
TGCAGTGCTAGTGGGACTAGCGGGAGGGCCTCCAATGAGCAGTTCTTC
CSASGTSGRASNEQFF
>NA|TRBV27|TRBJ2-3|few
TGTGCCAGCCGGGGGAGCGCTCAAGATACGCAGTATTTT
CASRGSAQDTQYF
>NA|TRBV5-1|TRBJ2-2|NA
TGCGCCAGCAGGTCTGGTTGGACCGGGGAGCTGTTTTTT
CASRSGWTGELFF
>NA|TRBV5-1|TRBJ2-7|NA
TGCGCCAGCAGTGGCCGGACTGACTACGAGCAGTACTTC
CASSGRTDYEQYF
>TRBD1|TRBV20-1|TRBJ1-1|many
TGCAGTGCTAGGAATGCAGGGGGCGCGAACACTGAAGCTTTCTTT
CSARNAGGANTEAFF
>NA|TRBV28|TRBJ2-2|few
TGTGCCAGCAGTTTATGGCTAGTCGGTCGGCCCGGGGAGCTGTTTTTT
CASSLWLVGRPGELFF
>TRBD2|TRBV7-9|TRBJ2-1|many
TGTGCCAGCGTTTGGACTAGCGGGTGGGAGCAGTTCTTC
CASVWTSGWEQFF
>TRBD2|TRBV20-1|TRBJ2-1|many
TGCAGTGCTAGCCCCACTAGCGGGGTCTACAATGAGCAGTTCTTC
CSASPTSGVYNEQFF
>NA|TRBV5-1|TRBJ2-5|NA
TGCGCCAGCATTCCTAGGCCAGGCTATACCCAAGAGACCCAGTACTTC
CASIPRPGYTQETQYF
>NA|TRBV6-6|TRBJ2-7|many
TGTGCCAGCAGTTCCGGGACTGACGAGCAGTACTTC
CASSSGTDEQYF
>TRBD2|TRBV20-1|TRBJ2-7|NA
TGCAGTGCTATCCGACTAGCGGGAGGGCCAGACGAGCAGTACTTC
CSAIRLAGGPDEQYF
>TRBD2|TRBV12-3/TRBV12-4|TRBJ2-3|many
TGTGCCAGCAGTCCCGGACTAGTGACAACTAGCACAGATACGCAGTATTTT
CASSPGLVTTSTDTQYF
>NA|TRBV10-3|TRBJ2-7|many
TGTGCCATCATGGACACGACCTACGAGCAGTACTTC
CAIMDTTYEQYF